This entry lists 4 T cell receptor beta chains sequenced from one sample in a study of T cell responses to AZD1222 COVID-19 vaccine. TCRdb's copy holds only in-frame clones and misses some; the assay was immunoSEQ multiplex PCR. Counted here are roughly 100,000 clones, around 90% occurring once; the ten biggest clones make up approximately 5.4%. Sample: peripheral blood, taken on day 0 of AZD1222 vaccination. The source of these receptors is an adult in good health.

The CDR3 region has the DNA TGTGCCAGCAGCGTAGTGGGGAGTCGGTCTGAAGCTTTCTTT. Protein: CASSVVGSRSEAFF. V gene TRBV9 combines with J gene TRBJ1-1; D remains unclear. Germline CDR1 is SGDLS and CDR2 is YYNGEE. V lost 0 bases, J lost 6 bases, and 12 bases lay in between. CDR3 length: 14 residues.

The V gene is TRBV5-1, the J gene TRBJ1-1; 9 positions match TRBD1. The ends lost 4 bases at V and 5 bases at J; junction bases unmatched: 9. The CDR3 runs to 15 residues. From germline, CDR1 is SGHRS and CDR2 YFSETQ. CDR3 protein: CASSAQQGAGTEAFF. DNA of the CDR3: TGCGCCAGCAGCGCACAACAGGGGGCAGGGACTGAAGCTTTCTTT.

The V gene is TRBV9, the J gene TRBJ1-5; D call uncertain. V gave up 0 bases and J gave up 3 bases, with 4 bases separating them. This CDR3 is 13 amino acids long. The germline V gene has CDR1 SGDLS and CDR2 YYNGEE. The CDR3 region has the DNA TGTGCCAGCAGCGTAGACCTCAATCAGCCCCAGCATTTT. The encoded protein is CASSVDLNQPQHF.

V usage is TRBV10-3 and J usage is TRBJ1-1, with D perhaps matching TRBD1 (6 bases). Germline-derived CDR1 and CDR2 are ENHRY and SYGVKD. The CDR3 has 13 residues. The V and J ends lost 10 bases and 4 bases respectively, with 16 bases between them. CDR3 protein: CATWRGAGTEAFF. The CDR3 DNA sequence: TGTGCCACTTGGCGGGGGGCTGGCACTGAAGCTTTCTTT.